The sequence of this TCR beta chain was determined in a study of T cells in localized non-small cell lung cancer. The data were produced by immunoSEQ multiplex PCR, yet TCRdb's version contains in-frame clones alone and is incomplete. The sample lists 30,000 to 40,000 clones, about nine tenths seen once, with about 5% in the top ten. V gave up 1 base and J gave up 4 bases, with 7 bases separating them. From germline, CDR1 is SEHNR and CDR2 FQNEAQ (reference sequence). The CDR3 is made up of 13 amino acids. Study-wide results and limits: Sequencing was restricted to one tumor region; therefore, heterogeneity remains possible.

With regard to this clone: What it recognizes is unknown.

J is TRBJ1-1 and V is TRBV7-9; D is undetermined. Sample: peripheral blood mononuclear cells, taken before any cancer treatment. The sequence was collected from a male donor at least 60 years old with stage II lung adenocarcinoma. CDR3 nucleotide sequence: TGTGCCAGCAGCTTAGATCGGGCCACTGAAGCTTTCTTT. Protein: CASSLDRATEAFF.